This T cell receptor beta chain derives from a study of blood T cell repertoires in COVID-19. This study enrolled people aged 18 to 89 from about two dozen US geographic areas. Cohorts were determined from participant-reported clinical history. Trimming took 4 bases from V and 3 from J, leaving 10 bases between them. Germline values: CDR1 SQVTM, CDR2 ANQGSEA. The CDR3 sequence is 13 residues long. Original analysis: Amplification from reference gene primers served as the basis for estimated nucleated cell counts. Data came from immunoSEQ multiplex PCR; TCRdb stores just in-frame clones and leaves some out. The DNA was the basis for D and trimming; V, J and clone size are from that table. The sample has 150,000 or so clones, approximately 83% seen once.

The chain has TRBV29-1 and TRBJ1-5, with TRBD1 as a possible D gene (5 bases). Material: PBMCs or T cells enriched from blood (not recorded which). The origin of this receptor is a woman aged 55-70 years who had recovered from COVID-19. CDR3 DNA sequence: TGCAGCGTTGGGGGGGGAAACAATCAGCCCCAGCATTTT. This gives the protein CSVGGGNNQPQHF.